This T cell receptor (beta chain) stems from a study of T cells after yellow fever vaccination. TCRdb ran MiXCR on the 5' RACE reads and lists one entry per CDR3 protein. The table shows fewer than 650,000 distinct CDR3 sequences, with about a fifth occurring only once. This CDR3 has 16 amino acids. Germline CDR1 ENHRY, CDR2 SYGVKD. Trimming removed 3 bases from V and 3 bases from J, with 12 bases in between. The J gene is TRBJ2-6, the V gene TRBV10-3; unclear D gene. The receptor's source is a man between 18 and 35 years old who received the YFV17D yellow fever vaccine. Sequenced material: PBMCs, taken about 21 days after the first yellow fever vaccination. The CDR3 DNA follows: TGTGCCATCAGTGACCTCACCCAAGGTGGGGCCAACGTCCTGACTTTC. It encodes CAISDLTQGGANVLTF.